These T cell receptor beta chains were read from a single sample in a study of Ad26.COV2.S vaccination and SARS-CoV-2 variants. Only in-frame clones appear in the TCRdb table, and some are missing; sequencing was by immunoSEQ multiplex PCR. The sample lists over 400,000 clones; roughly 87% were seen once. This sample comprised peripheral blood, obtained in a trial of Ad26.COV2.S vaccine versus placebo. These receptors all stem from a person aged 18 to 59 who received the Ad26.COV2.S COVID-19 vaccine or a placebo. Each CDR3 is given with its conserved first and last residue. Clone size is not always given. Where it is, it says once, few, many or a class for expanded clones.

>TRBJ1-2|NA|TRBV4-3
CASSRSAGNYGYTF
>TRBJ2-3|NA|TRBV3-1/TRBV3-2
CASRQTAGLGGGTQYF
>TRBJ2-2|NA|TRBV7-3
CASSPSGRPGTGELFF
>TRBJ1-3|NA|TRBV18
CASSQGRRGNRSGNTIYF
>TRBJ1-2|NA|TRBV6-1
CASSEEAPWSGYTF
>TRBJ1-3|once|TRBV6-5
CASSLTRGTGNTIYF
>TRBJ1-1|few|TRBV5-1
CASSYGQDTEAFF
>TRBJ1-2|few|TRBV4-2
CASSPGQVLTNYGYTF
>TRBJ2-3|once|TRBV24-1
CATSDSLAGGPDTQYF
>TRBJ1-6|few|TRBV2
CASSERQNFNSPLHF
>TRBJ1-2|NA|TRBV7-2
CASSFGRGYGYTF
>TRBJ1-1|NA|TRBV2
CASSEYVDPSGEAFF
>TRBJ1-1|NA|TRBV29-1
CSAQGPTRQAFF
>TRBJ1-5|NA|TRBV7-9
CASSFTGSPEPQHF
>TRBJ1-5|few|TRBV18
CASSRGGNSNQPQHF
>TRBJ2-5|NA|TRBV19
CASSIKHPRTSGIQETQYF
>TRBJ1-2|few|TRBV6-2/TRBV6-3
CASSEIWGTSYGYTF
>TRBJ1-6|once|TRBV25-1
CASSRSSYNSPLHF
>TRBJ1-1|NA|TRBV5-4
CASCAKGMNTEAFF
>TRBJ2-7|once|TRBV6-5
CASSFQDRAYEQYF
>TRBJ2-3|NA|TRBV12-3/TRBV12-4
CASSQGLAGGYF
>TRBJ2-7|NA|TRBV5-1
CASSGGRRSYEQYF
>TRBJ1-3|NA|TRBV6-1
CASSEAAGRNTIYF
>TRBJ2-1|NA|TRBV9
CASSVTRGVYNEQFF
>TRBJ1-1|NA|TRBV5-6
CASSFVGLSTEAFF
>TRBJ1-2|few|TRBV10-3
CAISESLQGADGYTF
>TRBJ2-1|NA|TRBV7-2
CASRSDRAYNEQFF
>TRBJ2-7|NA|TRBV15
CATSRDASSHYEQYF
>TRBJ1-4|NA|TRBV5-4
CASSSQGGGIEKLFF
>TRBJ1-1|NA|TRBV18
CASSRRVESTEAFF
>TRBJ1-3|few|TRBV15
CATSRGPRSGNTIYF
>TRBJ1-5|NA|TRBV12-5
CASAQNPTSNQPQHF
>TRBJ1-1|NA|TRBV6-5
CASSQNGGRGPEAFF
>TRBJ1-3|NA|TRBV28
CASSLWGSGNTIYF
>TRBJ2-1|NA|TRBV30
CAWRTSSNEQFF
>TRBJ2-5|once|TRBV9
CASSVGGRETQYF
>TRBJ2-7|NA|TRBV20-1
CSASHGQLYEQYF
>TRBJ1-2|NA|TRBV12-3/TRBV12-4
CASGIWRGEGYTF
>TRBJ2-7|NA|TRBV28
CASSPDSYEQYF
>TRBJ1-2|NA|TRBV18
CASSQSSGNYGYTF
>TRBJ2-7|NA|TRBV10-3
CAISESWGKTYEQYF
>TRBJ2-2|NA|TRBV7-3
CASSPNQVGELFF
>TRBJ2-1|once|TRBV6-6
CASSRTGDEQFF
>TRBJ2-1|NA|TRBV7-9
CASSSLRGGVYNEQFF
>TRBJ1-4|NA|TRBV7-9
CASSLVFVGNLGEKLFF
>TRBJ2-3|NA|TRBV5-1
CASTRGGEDTQYF
>TRBJ2-1|NA|TRBV27
CASSSGRLSYNEQFF
>TRBJ2-2|NA|TRBV24-1
CATSDFERETHGPRGELFF